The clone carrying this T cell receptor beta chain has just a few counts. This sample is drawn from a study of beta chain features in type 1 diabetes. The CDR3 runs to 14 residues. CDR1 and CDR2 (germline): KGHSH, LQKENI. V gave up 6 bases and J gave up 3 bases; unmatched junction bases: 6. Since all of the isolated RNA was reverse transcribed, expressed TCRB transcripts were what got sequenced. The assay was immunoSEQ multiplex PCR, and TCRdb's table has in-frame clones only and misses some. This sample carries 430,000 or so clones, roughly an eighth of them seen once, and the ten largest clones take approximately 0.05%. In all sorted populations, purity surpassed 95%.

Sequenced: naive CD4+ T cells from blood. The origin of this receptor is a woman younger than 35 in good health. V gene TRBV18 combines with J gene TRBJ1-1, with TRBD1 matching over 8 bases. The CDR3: CASSYRTGYTEAFF. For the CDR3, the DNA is TGTGCCAGCTCCTACCGGACAGGGTACACTGAAGCTTTCTTT.